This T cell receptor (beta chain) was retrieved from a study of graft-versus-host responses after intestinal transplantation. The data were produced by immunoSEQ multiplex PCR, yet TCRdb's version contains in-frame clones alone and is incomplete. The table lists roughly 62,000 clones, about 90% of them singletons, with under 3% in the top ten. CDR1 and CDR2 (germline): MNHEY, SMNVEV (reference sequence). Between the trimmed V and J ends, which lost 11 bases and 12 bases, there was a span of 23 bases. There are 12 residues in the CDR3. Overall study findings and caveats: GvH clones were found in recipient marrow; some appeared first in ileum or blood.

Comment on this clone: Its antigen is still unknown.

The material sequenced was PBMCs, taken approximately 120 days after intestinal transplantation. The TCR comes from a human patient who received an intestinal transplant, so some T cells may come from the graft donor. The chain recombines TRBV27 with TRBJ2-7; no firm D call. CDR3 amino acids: CASSLAMGVWYF. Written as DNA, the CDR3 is TGTGCCTCCTCTCTGGCGATGGGTGTTTGGTACTTC.